Below, 8 T cell receptor beta chains from the same sample are listed, as sequenced in a study of cytomegalovirus exposure and HLA in healthy donors. PCR used 60 Vbeta primers and 13 Jbeta primers. TCRdb's copy holds only in-frame clones and misses some; the assay was immunoSEQ multiplex PCR. The repertoire has roughly 200,000 clones, about 80% of them found once; the top ten carry 1.9%. Specimen: PBMCs. These receptors all come from a man between 25 and 39 years old in good health and CMV-seronegative.

This chain connects TRBV2 to TRBJ1-1; the D gene is possibly TRBD1 (6 bases). This CDR3 is 15 amino acids long. V was cut by 2 bases and J by 6 bases, with 16 bases left in between. In germline, CDR1 is SNHLY, CDR2 FYNNEI. CDR3 DNA sequence: TGTGCCAGCAGTGAATCACAGCAGGGGTACGCTGAAGCTTTCTTT. Amino acid sequence: CASSESQQGYAEAFF.

The chain is built from TRBV5-6 and TRBJ2-7, with TRBD2 identical over 10 bases. Germline-derived CDR1 and CDR2 are SGHDT and YYEEEE. The CDR3 is made up of 15 amino acids. V was pared by 4 bases and J by 0 bases, with 4 bases of the junction left unmatched. The CDR3 protein is CASSASGRGSYEQYF. CDR3 DNA: TGTGCCAGCAGCGCCAGCGGGAGGGGCTCCTACGAGCAGTACTTC.

The chain employs TRBV6-5 and TRBJ1-4; possible D gene TRBD1, 6 bases. CDR3 size: 15 residues. V was shortened by 6 bases and J by 1 base, with 12 bases between the two germline ends. CDR1 and CDR2 (germline): MNHEY, SVGAGI. CDR3 in amino acids: CASRPTTGTNEKLFF. Here the CDR3 DNA reads TGTGCCAGCAGGCCCACGACAGGAACTAATGAAAAACTGTTTTTT.

The chain couples TRBV6-1 to TRBJ2-1, with TRBD2 as a possible D gene (6 bases). Germline CDR1 is MNHNS and CDR2 is SASEGT. The CDR3 spans 14 residues. The germline V and J ends were trimmed by 0 bases and 14 bases, with 17 bases remaining between them. CDR3 loop: CASSEAGGFSVKFF. The CDR3 bases are TGTGCCAGCAGTGAAGCGGGGGGTTTTTCGGTAAAGTTCTTC.

J is TRBJ1-6 and V is TRBV19; 9 bases map to TRBD1. Germline V gene lookup returns CDR1 LNHDA and CDR2 SQIVND (reference sequence). There are 16 residues in the CDR3. V was pared by 5 bases and J by 6 bases, with 8 bases of the junction left unmatched. CDR3 nucleotide sequence: TGTGCCAGTAGTGGCCTCGGGACAGGGCCTAATTCACCCCTCCACTTT. Translating gives CASSGLGTGPNSPLHF.

This chain connects TRBV2 to TRBJ1-1, with D uncertain. The V and J ends lost 7 bases and 3 bases respectively, with 12 bases between them. The CDR3 is 13 amino acids. Germline loops: CDR1 SNHLY, CDR2 FYNNEI. This CDR3 reads CASTRGSYTEAFF. The CDR3 DNA is TGTGCCAGCACACGGGGTTCATACACTGAAGCTTTCTTT.

The CDR3 here is CASSLVAVRGDATDTQYF. CDR3 in DNA: TGTGCCAGCAGCTTGGTTGCAGTTCGCGGGGACGCAACAGATACGCAGTATTTT. This rearrangement joins TRBV5-4 to TRBJ2-3, with D possibly TRBD2 on 6 matching bases. Germline CDR1 and CDR2: SGHNT and YYREEE (reference sequence). Trimming shortened V by 0 bases and J by 3 bases, and 20 bases separated the two germline ends. The CDR3 is 18 amino acids.

This clone was detected only once. The rearrangement joins TRBV5-1 to TRBJ2-3; 10 bases agree with TRBD2. This CDR3 region has 16 residues. Germline V gives CDR1 SGHRS, CDR2 YFSETQ. V lost 4 bases to trimming and J lost 1 base; unmatched junction nucleotides: 6. This chain's CDR3 is CASSATGTSGTDTQYF. The CDR3 coding sequence is TGCGCCAGCAGCGCCACCGGGACTAGCGGCACAGATACGCAGTATTTT.